These 29 T cell receptor beta chains were all obtained from the same sample, sequenced in a study of post-analysis software for immune sequencing data (dated by TCRdb to 2013 to 2016). Their cognate antigens are unknown. Paper-wide results and their limitations: Patients showed significantly higher frequencies than controls for a handful of TRBV segments, among them TRBV5-6, TRBV5-1 and TRBV20-1.

To prepare the library, PCR was applied. Sequencing relied on an Illumina HiSeq 2500. To reduce PCR and sequencing biases, unique molecular identifiers were incorporated into the TCR beta cDNA libraries. TCRdb handled the public reads itself, with Q25 trimming in fastp and clone calling in MiXCR, and kept productive beta chains. CDR3 protein duplicates are merged, each entry listing the most common genes and DNA. Within this sample are approximately 730,000 distinct CDR3 sequences, with 25% to 30% of them counted one time only. Of the sample, more than 0.45% falls within the top ten clones. The material sequenced was blood. Receptors originate from a girl between 10 and 17 years old with multiple sclerosis.

The chain uses TRBV20-1 and TRBJ1-1; 10 bases fit TRBD1. With 6 bases clipped from V and 5 bases from J, the junction kept 12 bases outside the gene matches. The germline V gene has CDR1 DFQATT and CDR2 SNEGSKA (reference sequence). The CDR3 length is 15 residues. The DNA for the CDR3 is TGCAGTGCCACAGACAGGGGGCCCTTCGGGACTGAAGCTTTCTTT. This sequence encodes CSATDRGPFGTEAFF.

Note on this clonotype: At one end the junction does not follow the germline gene, possibly because of a read error. The rearrangement joins TRBV29-1 to TRBJ2-1, with D perhaps TRBD2 (6 bases). The V gene's germline CDR1 is SQVTM and CDR2 ANQGSEA. This CDR3 region has 16 residues. For the CDR3, the DNA is TGCGGCGTTAGGTCCCCATCCGGGAGCTCCTACAATGAGCAGTTCTTC. Its protein is CGVRSPSGSSYNEQFF.

This clonotype was counted between two and nine times. V and J are TRBV4-3 and TRBJ1-2; D is unresolved. Germline assignment: CDR1 LGHNA and CDR2 YSLEER. The V and J ends lost 0 bases and 6 bases respectively, with 11 bases between them. This CDR3 has 14 residues. The CDR3 loop reads CASSQDSRYDGYTF. DNA for the CDR3: TGCGCCAGCAGCCAAGATTCCCGCTACGATGGCTACACCTTC.

The CDR3 spells CASSYSTPRTYEQYF. The CDR3 DNA sequence: TGTGCCAGCAGTTACTCGACCCCGAGGACCTACGAGCAGTACTTC. The genes are TRBV6-6 and TRBJ2-7, with no clear D. The V gene lost 0 bases and the J gene lost 2 bases, with 11 bases spanning the gap. Looked up from germline, CDR1 is MNHNY and CDR2 is SVGAGI (reference sequence). This CDR3 is 15 amino acids long.

This sequence joins TRBV28 and TRBJ1-5; no reliable D call. Trimming removed 9 bases from V and 6 bases from J, with 12 bases in between. The CDR3 contains 12 residues. Germline V gene lookup returns CDR1 MDHEN and CDR2 SYDVKM. This CDR3 reads CASGGLGQPQHF. As DNA, the CDR3 is TGTGCCAGTGGCGGGCTGGGTCAGCCCCAGCATTTT.

The V and J genes are TRBV20-1 and TRBJ2-3; D not certain. Trimming removed 7 bases from V and 5 bases from J, with 16 bases in between. The CDR3 contains 13 residues. Germline-derived CDR1 and CDR2 are DFQATT and SNEGSKA (reference sequence). CDR3 sequence reads: CSVRRSPEDTQYF. The CDR3 DNA follows: TGCAGTGTCCGGCGGTCTCCGGAAGATACGCAGTATTTT.

This clonotype was counted between two and nine times. The rearrangement joins TRBV10-3 to TRBJ2-5; 9 bases map to TRBD2. J lost 4 bases, V lost 5 bases, and 11 bases had no gene match. This CDR3 spans 16 amino acids. Germline-derived CDR1 and CDR2 are ENHRY and SYGVKD. The CDR3 protein is CAISNGVAGASETQYF. Written as DNA, the CDR3 is TGTGCCATCAGTAACGGGGTAGCGGGAGCCTCAGAGACCCAGTACTTC.

The table lists this clonotype with a few counts. The rearrangement joins TRBV6-6 to TRBJ2-7, with 14 bases that match TRBD2. Germline trimming cut 2 bases from V and 7 bases from J; bases unmatched to any gene: 7. The CDR3 runs 16 residues. CDR1 MNHNY and CDR2 SVGAGI come from the germline V gene (reference sequence). The CDR3 DNA follows: TGTGCCAGCAGTTACAGGGCAGGGACTAGCGGGAGTGAGCAGTACTTC. This translates into CASSYRAGTSGSEQYF.

Only a few counts were recorded for this clonotype. The chain is built from TRBV6-4 and TRBJ2-3; D may correspond to TRBD1 or TRBD2 (5 bases each). V shed 5 bases and J shed 2 bases, with 14 bases lying between them. Germline lookup yields CDR1 MRHNA and CDR2 SNTAGT. The CDR3 extends over 15 amino acids. The CDR3 region has the DNA TGTGCCAGCAGTAGCGATCCGGGGCACACAGATACGCAGTATTTT. Its translation: CASSSDPGHTDTQYF.

This chain uses TRBV7-9 with TRBJ1-2; 9 positions match TRBD1. The V gene end was trimmed by 2 bases and the J gene end by 7 bases; junction bases not matched to a gene: 8. The CDR3 spans 15 residues. Germline V lookup: CDR1 SEHNR, CDR2 FQNEAQ (reference sequence). DNA of the CDR3: TGTGCCAGCAGCTTAAGGGGACAGGGTCTTGTTGGCTACACCTTC. Protein: CASSLRGQGLVGYTF.

In its sample, this clonotype was seen a few times. The V and J genes are TRBV29-1 and TRBJ2-5, with 8 bases matching TRBD2. The V gene end was trimmed by 5 bases and the J gene end by 4 bases; junction bases not matched to a gene: 12. Per the germline V gene, CDR1 is SQVTM and CDR2 is ANQGSEA. The CDR3 is 15 residues long. CDR3 nucleotide sequence: TGCAGCGTTAAAGCCTGGAGCGGGAGTGGAGAGACCCAGTACTTC. This translates into CSVKAWSGSGETQYF.

The gene calls are TRBV25-1 and TRBJ2-3; D might be TRBD1 (6 bases). Germline V gene sequence: CDR1 MGHDK, CDR2 SYGVNS. CDR3 size: 16 residues. Trimming took off 5 bases at V and 2 bases at J, with 17 bases between the two ends. DNA of the CDR3: TGTGCCAGCAGTTCGTGGCAGGGGAGCCCCACAGATACGCAGTATTTT. Protein: CASSSWQGSPTDTQYF.

In this sample, this clonotype turned up a few times. This chain joins TRBV11-2 and TRBJ1-1; D unclear. V shed 7 bases and J shed 3 bases, with 15 bases lying between them. This CDR3 is 14 amino acids long. The germline V gene encodes CDR1 SGHAT and CDR2 FQNNGV. CDR3 coding DNA: TGTGCCAGCAACACGGGAGGTTCGTACACTGAAGCTTTCTTT. Protein product: CASNTGGSYTEAFF. Combining the CDR3 with reference TRBV11-2 and TRBJ1-1 gives the whole variable domain EAGVAQSPRYKIIEKRQSVAFWCNPISGHATLYWYQQILGQGPKLLIQFQNNGVVDDSQLPKDRFSAERLKGVDSTLKIQPAKLEDSAVYLCASNTGGSYTEAFFGQGTRLTVV.

This chain connects TRBV7-2 to TRBJ2-1; TRBD2 matches 10 bases. This CDR3 is built from 16 residues. The trim removed 1 base at V and 7 bases at J, leaving 7 bases unmatched. Germline V gives CDR1 SGHTA, CDR2 FQGNSA. The chain's CDR3 is CASSLGGTSAWNEQFF. CDR3 sequence (DNA): TGTGCCAGCAGCTTAGGAGGGACTAGCGCGTGGAATGAGCAGTTCTTC.

This clonotype was counted a few times. The chain combines TRBV9 with TRBJ1-1, with D uncertain. The CDR3 is made up of 14 amino acids. Germline CDR1 is SGDLS and CDR2 is YYNGEE. The V end was cut by 0 bases, the J end by 3 bases, with 9 bases between. CDR3 residues: CASSVAVRDTEAFF. DNA for the CDR3: TGTGCCAGCAGCGTAGCTGTTAGAGACACTGAAGCTTTCTTT.

This clonotype turned up a few times. The chain employs TRBV5-1 and TRBJ1-2; no clear D. From germline, CDR1 is SGHRS and CDR2 YFSETQ. Deletions cut 0 bases from V and 0 bases from J, with 9 bases between. This CDR3 comprises 15 residues. The CDR3, as DNA: TGCGCCAGCAGCTTGGCCATCGGAACTAACTATGGCTACACCTTC. The encoded protein is CASSLAIGTNYGYTF.

About this clonotype itself: A much bigger clone sits one base away, suggesting this may be a read error. The rearrangement links TRBV4-3 to TRBJ1-2; D is unclear. Germline V CDR1 and CDR2: LGHNA, YSLEER. The CDR3 has 15 amino acids. CDR3 residues: CVSSPSSRGVQGYTF. CDR3 nucleotide sequence: TGCGTCAGCAGCCCATCCTCCCGGGGAGTTCAAGGCTACACCTTC.

At least ten counts were recorded for this clonotype. The J gene is TRBJ2-5, the V gene TRBV7-2, with TRBD2 identical over 10 bases. With V trimmed by 0 bases and J by 4 bases, 14 bases remained unmatched. The CDR3 is made up of 19 amino acids. Germline values: CDR1 SGHTA, CDR2 FQGNSA. CDR3 amino acids: CASSLARSGRAALVETQYF. The CDR3 DNA is TGTGCCAGCAGCTTAGCGCGAAGCGGGAGGGCCGCTTTAGTAGAGACCCAGTACTTC.

This clonotype was counted many times. This chain joins TRBV10-3 and TRBJ1-2; D gene ambiguous. Trimming removed 4 bases at V and 4 bases at J, with 10 bases between. Looked up from germline, CDR1 is ENHRY and CDR2 is SYGVKD. This CDR3 is 13 amino acids long. CDR3 bases: TGTGCCATCAGTGCCACACCCGGCTATGGCTACACCTTC. Its translation: CAISATPGYGYTF.

A few counts support this clonotype. This sequence joins TRBV7-2 and TRBJ2-7; 8 bases are a match to TRBD1. Looked up from germline, CDR1 is SGHTA and CDR2 is FQGNSA. The CDR3 length is 14 residues. Trimming took 5 bases from V and 4 from J; bases not matched to a gene: 7. The CDR3 sequence: CASSRQGSLYEQYF. Written as DNA, the CDR3 is TGTGCCAGCAGCCGACAGGGGAGTTTGTACGAGCAGTACTTC.

This chain joins TRBV19 and TRBJ2-3; the D gene is possibly TRBD2 (5 bases). This CDR3 spans 15 amino acids. Germline assignment: CDR1 LNHDA and CDR2 SQIVND (reference sequence). V gave up 7 bases and J gave up 0 bases, with 14 bases separating them. Written as DNA, the CDR3 is TGTGCCAGTACCCTGAGCGGAGCTAGCACAGATACGCAGTATTTT. Translated: CASTLSGASTDTQYF.

This clonotype was counted between two and nine times. The chain employs TRBV29-1 and TRBJ1-4, with 11 positions matching TRBD1. CDR1 and CDR2 from the germline V gene are SQVTM and ANQGSEA. The V and J ends lost 6 bases and 5 bases, in that order; junction bases with no gene match: 5. The CDR3 runs to 14 residues. The CDR3: CSVGTGGPNEKLFF. The CDR3 nucleotides read TGCAGCGTGGGGACAGGGGGACCAAATGAAAAACTGTTTTTT.

The gene calls are TRBV28 and TRBJ1-6; 9 nucleotides align to TRBD1. The germline CDR1 and CDR2 sequences are MDHEN and SYDVKM. The CDR3 covers 15 residues. The V gene end was trimmed by 3 bases and the J gene end by 9 bases; junction bases not matched to a gene: 6. The CDR3 coding sequence is TGTGCCAGCAGTTTGGGGACAGGGATTTCTTCACCCCTCCACTTT. Protein: CASSLGTGISSPLHF.

This clonotype was seen more than once but under ten times. The gene calls are TRBV20-1 and TRBJ2-7; no reliable D call. The CDR3 runs to 12 residues. Germline V gene data show CDR1 as DFQATT and CDR2 as SNEGSKA (reference sequence). V lost 6 bases and J 2 bases, leaving 11 bases between the germline ends. CDR3 region: CSARRLAYEQYF. The CDR3 coding sequence is TGCAGTGCCCGCCGGTTGGCCTACGAGCAGTACTTC.

This chain connects TRBV7-2 to TRBJ2-6; perhaps D is TRBD1 or TRBD2 (5 bases each). The CDR3 extends over 17 amino acids. The V end lost 2 bases, the J end lost 0 bases, and 11 bases lay between the germline ends. Looked up from germline, CDR1 is SGHTA and CDR2 is FQGNSA. For the CDR3, the DNA is TGTGCCAGCAGCTTACGGGTTGGGACCTCTGGGGCCAACGTCCTGACTTTC. Translated, it gives CASSLRVGTSGANVLTF. Drawing the rest from reference TRBV7-2 and TRBJ2-6, the complete variable domain is GAGVSQSPSNKVTEKGKDVELRCDPISGHTALYWYRQSLGQGLEFLIYFQGNSAPDKSGLPSDRFSAERTGGSVSTLTIQRTQQEDSAVYLCASSLRVGTSGANVLTFGAGSRLTVL.

This clonotype was observed a handful of times. The chain couples TRBV5-1 to TRBJ1-2; D call uncertain. V was shortened by 3 bases and J by 0 bases, with 6 bases between the two germline ends. CDR1 is SGHRS and CDR2 is YFSETQ in the germline V gene. This CDR3 comprises 13 residues. CDR3 amino acids: CASSSPPNYGYTF. The CDR3 nucleotides are TGCGCCAGCAGCTCTCCCCCTAACTATGGCTACACCTTC.

This clonotype was detected only a few times. This chain connects TRBV24-1 to TRBJ2-1; no firm D call. Per the germline V gene, CDR1 is KGHDR and CDR2 is SFDVKD. The CDR3 length is 13 residues. Trimming left V 4 bases short and J 3 bases short, with 6 bases between. The CDR3 reads CATSDLGYNEQFF. In DNA, the CDR3 is TGTGCCACCAGTGACTTGGGCTACAATGAGCAGTTCTTC.

Comments on this clonotype: A read error may explain this, as a much larger clone is one base away. This rearrangement joins TRBV2 to TRBJ2-7; TRBD1 agrees at 8 bases. With V trimmed by 6 bases and J by 7 bases, 5 bases remained unmatched. The germline gives CDR1 SNHLY, CDR2 FYNNEI. The CDR3 spans 12 residues. CDR3 in DNA: TGTGCCAGCAGCGGACAGGGTAATGAGCAGTACTTC. Its translation is CASSGQGNEQYF.

This chain uses TRBV20-1 with TRBJ2-1; a possible D gene is TRBD1 (5 bases). V dropped 5 bases and J dropped 3 bases, with 11 bases sitting between them. Germline-derived CDR1 and CDR2 are DFQATT and SNEGSKA (reference sequence). The CDR3 contains 13 residues. The CDR3 reads CSAPRTSYNEQFF. In nucleotides, the CDR3 is TGCAGTGCTCCGAGGACAAGCTACAATGAGCAGTTCTTC.